This TCR beta chain was captured by sequencing in a study of T cell repertoires in cytomegalovirus infection. Study overall: Public TCR beta signature analysis indicated the presence of both CMV infection and matching HLA type. Study-level findings and limits: Dominant in the ex vivo response were TCR beta clonotypes restricted by HLA-C and specific for CMV. The cumulative frequency of public TCR beta families identified carriers of CMV plus the relevant HLA.

Points on this clonotype: What it binds is not known.

This CDR3 comprises 15 residues. After removal of 5 bases from V and 4 bases from J, the junction contained 9 bases not matched to a gene. CDR1 and CDR2 (germline): MDHEN, SYDVKM. One entry per CDR3 protein, called by TCRdb with MiXCR from the reads. The data contain 290,000 or so distinct CDR3 sequences, roughly 26% of them singletons. This clonotype was sampled from a human donor in good health (CMV status not recorded). Some clones in this sample may be carry-over from other donors' samples. The sequenced sample consisted of PBMCs. The rearrangement links TRBV28 to TRBJ2-5; 8 bases fit TRBD1. The CDR3 nucleotides are TGTGCCAGCAGTGGCGTAACGGACAGGGTAGAGACCCAGTACTTC. Protein: CASSGVTDRVETQYF.